This T cell receptor beta chain was sequenced in a study of control samples from healthy donors and cancer patients. Libraries were prepared by immunoSEQ multiplex PCR; TCRdb keeps only in-frame clonotypes and omits some of them. The sample records about 69,000 clones, about 92% being singletons. Sequencing used PBMCs. This clonotype originated in a man aged 55 to 70 with colorectal cancer.

The CDR3 DNA is TGCGCCAGCAGCTTGGGACTGAACACCGGGGAGCTGTTTTTT. Translating gives CASSLGLNTGELFF. The chain has TRBV5-1 and TRBJ2-2; D is uncertain. Trimming cost V 0 bases and J 1 base, with 4 bases left between them. This CDR3 comprises 14 residues. Per germline, CDR1 SGHRS and CDR2 YFSETQ.